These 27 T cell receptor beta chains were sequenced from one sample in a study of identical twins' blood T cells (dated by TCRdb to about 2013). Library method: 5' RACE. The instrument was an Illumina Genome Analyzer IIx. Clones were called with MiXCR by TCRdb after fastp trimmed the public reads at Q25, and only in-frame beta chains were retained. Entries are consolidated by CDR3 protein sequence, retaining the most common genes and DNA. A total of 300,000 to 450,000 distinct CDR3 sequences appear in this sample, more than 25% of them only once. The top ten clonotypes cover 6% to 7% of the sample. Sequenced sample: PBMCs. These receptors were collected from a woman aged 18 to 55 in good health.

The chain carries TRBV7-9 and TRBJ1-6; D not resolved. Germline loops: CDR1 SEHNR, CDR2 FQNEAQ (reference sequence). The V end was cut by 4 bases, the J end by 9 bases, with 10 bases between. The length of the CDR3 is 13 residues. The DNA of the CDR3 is TGTGCCAGCAGCTCGGGGTATGGTTCACCCCTCCACTTT. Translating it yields CASSSGYGSPLHF.

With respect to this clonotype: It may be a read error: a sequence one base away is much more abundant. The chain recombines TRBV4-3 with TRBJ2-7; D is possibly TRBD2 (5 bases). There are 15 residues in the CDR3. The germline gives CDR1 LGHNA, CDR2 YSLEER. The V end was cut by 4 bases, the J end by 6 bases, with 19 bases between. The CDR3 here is CASSLKAGLNREQYF. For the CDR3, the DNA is TGCGCCAGCAGCCTCAAGGCGGGCCTAAACCGCGAGCAGTACTTC.

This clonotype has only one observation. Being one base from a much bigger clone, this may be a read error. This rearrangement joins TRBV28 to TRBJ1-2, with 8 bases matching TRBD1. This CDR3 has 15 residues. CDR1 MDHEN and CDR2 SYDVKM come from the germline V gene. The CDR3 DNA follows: TGTGCCATCGCGGGACAGGTCCTCTTTAACTATGACTACACCTTC. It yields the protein CAIAGQVLFNYDYTF.

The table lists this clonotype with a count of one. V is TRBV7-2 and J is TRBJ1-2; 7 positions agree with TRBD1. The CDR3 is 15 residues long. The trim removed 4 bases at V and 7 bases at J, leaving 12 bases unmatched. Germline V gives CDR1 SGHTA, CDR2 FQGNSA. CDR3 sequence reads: CASSSPRQGISGYTF. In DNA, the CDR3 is TGTGCCAGCAGCTCACCCCGACAGGGAATAAGTGGCTACACCTTC.

CDR3 DNA sequence: TGTGCCAGCAGCCAAGGCAGCGAAGGTTCCTACGAGCAGTACTTC. Its translation is CASSQGSEGSYEQYF. The J gene is TRBJ2-7, the V gene TRBV3-1; no definite D call. Germline V lookup: CDR1 LGHDT, CDR2 YNNKEL (reference sequence). Trimming removed 1 base from V and 1 base from J, with 11 bases in between. CDR3 size: 15 residues.

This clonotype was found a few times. DNA for the CDR3: TGTGCCAGCAGTTTAGGCGGGAGGGCCTACGAGCAGTACTTC. Translating gives CASSLGGRAYEQYF. The chain is built from TRBV12-3 or TRBV12-4 and TRBJ2-7; 9 positions match TRBD2. This CDR3 has 14 amino acids. The V gene end was trimmed by 1 base and the J gene end by 2 bases; junction bases not matched to a gene: 0.

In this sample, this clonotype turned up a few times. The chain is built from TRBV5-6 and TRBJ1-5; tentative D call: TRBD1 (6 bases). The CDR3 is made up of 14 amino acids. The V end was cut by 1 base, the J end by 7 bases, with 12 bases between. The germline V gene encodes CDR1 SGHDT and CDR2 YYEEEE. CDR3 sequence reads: CASSLKQGGQPQHF. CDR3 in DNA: TGTGCCAGCAGCTTGAAACAGGGAGGACAGCCCCAGCATTTT.

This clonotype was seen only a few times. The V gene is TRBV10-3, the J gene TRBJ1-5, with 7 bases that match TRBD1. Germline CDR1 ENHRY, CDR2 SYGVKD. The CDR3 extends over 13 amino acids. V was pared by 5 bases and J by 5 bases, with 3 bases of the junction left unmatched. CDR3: CAISRDSDQPQHF. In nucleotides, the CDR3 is TGTGCCATCAGTAGGGACAGTGATCAGCCCCAGCATTTT.

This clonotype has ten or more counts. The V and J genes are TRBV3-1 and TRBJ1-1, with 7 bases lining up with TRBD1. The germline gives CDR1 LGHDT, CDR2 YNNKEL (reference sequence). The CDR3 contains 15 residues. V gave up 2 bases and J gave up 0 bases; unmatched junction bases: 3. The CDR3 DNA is TGTGCCAGCAGCCAATTGGACAGGCTGAACACTGAAGCTTTCTTT. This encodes CASSQLDRLNTEAFF.

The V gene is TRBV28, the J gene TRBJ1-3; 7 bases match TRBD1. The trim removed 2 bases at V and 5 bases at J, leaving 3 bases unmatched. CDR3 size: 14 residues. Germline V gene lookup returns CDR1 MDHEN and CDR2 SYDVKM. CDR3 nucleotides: TGTGCCAGCAGTTTAACGACAGGGAGAAACACCATATATTTT. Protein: CASSLTTGRNTIYF.

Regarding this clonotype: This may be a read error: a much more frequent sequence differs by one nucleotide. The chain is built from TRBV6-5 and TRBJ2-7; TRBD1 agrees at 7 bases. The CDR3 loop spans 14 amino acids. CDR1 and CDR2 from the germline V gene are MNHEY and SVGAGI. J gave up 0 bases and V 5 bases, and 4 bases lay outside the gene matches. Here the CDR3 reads CASSQTGSSYEQYF. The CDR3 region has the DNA TGTGCCAGCAGTCAGACAGGGAGCTCCTACGAGCAGTACTTC.

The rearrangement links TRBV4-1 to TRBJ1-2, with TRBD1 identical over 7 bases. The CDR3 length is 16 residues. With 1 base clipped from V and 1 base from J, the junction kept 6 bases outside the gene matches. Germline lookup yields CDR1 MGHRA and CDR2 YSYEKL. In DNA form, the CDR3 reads TGCGCCAGCAGCCAAGGGCAGGGGGGACGTAACTATGGCTACACCTTC. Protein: CASSQGQGGRNYGYTF.

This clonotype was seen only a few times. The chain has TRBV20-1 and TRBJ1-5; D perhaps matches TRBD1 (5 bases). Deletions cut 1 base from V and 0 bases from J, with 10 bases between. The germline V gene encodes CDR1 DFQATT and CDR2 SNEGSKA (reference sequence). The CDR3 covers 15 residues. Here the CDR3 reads CSARAQGPSNQPQHF. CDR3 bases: TGCAGTGCTAGAGCCCAGGGACCTAGCAATCAGCCCCAGCATTTT.

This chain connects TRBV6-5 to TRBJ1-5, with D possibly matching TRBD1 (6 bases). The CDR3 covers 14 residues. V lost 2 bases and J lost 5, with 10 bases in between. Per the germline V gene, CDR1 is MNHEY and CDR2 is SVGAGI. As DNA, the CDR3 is TGTGCCAGCAGTTACAGGGCAGGGGATCAGCCCCAGCATTTT. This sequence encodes CASSYRAGDQPQHF.

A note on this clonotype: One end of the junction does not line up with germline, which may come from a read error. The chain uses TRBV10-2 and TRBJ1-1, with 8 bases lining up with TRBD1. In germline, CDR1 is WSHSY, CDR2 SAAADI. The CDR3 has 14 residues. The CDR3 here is CTSTWTGPNTEAFF. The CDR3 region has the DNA TGCACCAGCACCTGGACAGGGCCGAACACTGAAGCTTTCTTT.

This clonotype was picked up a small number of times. CDR3 residues: CSASKARGKEVPEAFF. The CDR3 DNA follows: TGCAGTGCTAGTAAAGCTCGGGGCAAGGAGGTCCCTGAAGCTTTCTTT. This chain links TRBV20-1 with TRBJ1-1; D may be TRBD1 (5 bases). There are 16 residues in the CDR3. Looked up from germline, CDR1 is DFQATT and CDR2 is SNEGSKA (reference sequence). V dropped 3 bases and J dropped 6 bases, with 23 bases sitting between them.

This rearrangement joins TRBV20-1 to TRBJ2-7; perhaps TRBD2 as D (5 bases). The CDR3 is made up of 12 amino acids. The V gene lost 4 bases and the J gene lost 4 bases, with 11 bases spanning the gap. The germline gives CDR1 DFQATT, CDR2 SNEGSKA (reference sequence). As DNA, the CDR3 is TGCAGTGCTATAGGAGGAGCATACGAGCAGTACTTC. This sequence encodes CSAIGGAYEQYF.

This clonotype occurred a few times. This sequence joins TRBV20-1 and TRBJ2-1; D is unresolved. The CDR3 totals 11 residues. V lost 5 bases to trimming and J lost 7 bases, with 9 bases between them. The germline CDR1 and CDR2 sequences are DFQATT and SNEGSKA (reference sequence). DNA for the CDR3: TGCAGTGCTCGCCGGGTAAATGAGCAGTTCTTC. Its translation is CSARRVNEQFF.

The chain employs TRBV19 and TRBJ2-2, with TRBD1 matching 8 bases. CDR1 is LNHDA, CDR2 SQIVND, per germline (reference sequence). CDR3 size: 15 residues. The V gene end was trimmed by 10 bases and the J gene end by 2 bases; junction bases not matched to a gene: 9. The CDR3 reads CATRPRGLNTGELFF. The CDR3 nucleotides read TGTGCCACCAGACCCAGGGGGCTCAACACCGGGGAGCTGTTTTTT.

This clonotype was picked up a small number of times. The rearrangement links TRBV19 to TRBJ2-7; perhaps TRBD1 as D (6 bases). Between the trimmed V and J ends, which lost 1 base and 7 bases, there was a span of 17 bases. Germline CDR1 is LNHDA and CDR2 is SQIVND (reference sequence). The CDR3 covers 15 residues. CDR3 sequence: CASSIVQGAAKEQYF. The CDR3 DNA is TGTGCCAGTAGTATAGTACAGGGTGCGGCGAAAGAGCAGTACTTC. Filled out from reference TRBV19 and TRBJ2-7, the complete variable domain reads DGGITQSPKYLFRKEGQNVTLSCEQNLNHDAMYWYRQDPGQGLRLIYYSQIVNDFQKGDIAEGYSVSREKKESFPLTVTSAQKNPTAFYLCASSIVQGAAKEQYFGPGTRLTVT.

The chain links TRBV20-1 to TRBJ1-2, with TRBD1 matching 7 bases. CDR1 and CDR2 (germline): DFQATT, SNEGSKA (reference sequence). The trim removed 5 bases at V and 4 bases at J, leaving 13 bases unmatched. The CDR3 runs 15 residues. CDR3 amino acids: CSADPPDRQLYGYTF. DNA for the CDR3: TGCAGTGCTGATCCCCCGGACAGGCAACTCTATGGCTACACCTTC.

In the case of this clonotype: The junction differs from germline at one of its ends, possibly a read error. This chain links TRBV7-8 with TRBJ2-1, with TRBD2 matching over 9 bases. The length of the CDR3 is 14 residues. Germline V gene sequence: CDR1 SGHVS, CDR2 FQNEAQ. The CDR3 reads CDSSFSGGRNEQFF. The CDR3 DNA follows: TGTGACAGCAGCTTCAGCGGGGGGCGAAATGAGCAGTTCTTC.

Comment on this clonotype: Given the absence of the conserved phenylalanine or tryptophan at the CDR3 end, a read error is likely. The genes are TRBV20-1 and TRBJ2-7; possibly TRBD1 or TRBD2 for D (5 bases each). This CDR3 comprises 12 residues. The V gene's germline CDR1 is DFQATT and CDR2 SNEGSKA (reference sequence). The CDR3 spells CSARDGTYEQYY. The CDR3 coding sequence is TGTAGTGCGAGGGACGGCACCTACGAGCAGTACTAC.

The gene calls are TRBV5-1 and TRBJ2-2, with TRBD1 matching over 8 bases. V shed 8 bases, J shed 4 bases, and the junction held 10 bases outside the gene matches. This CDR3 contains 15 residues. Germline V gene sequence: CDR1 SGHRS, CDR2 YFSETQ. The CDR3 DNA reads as TGCGCCAGAAGTCAACAGGGGGAGCGCACCGGGGAGCTGTTTTTT. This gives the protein CARSQQGERTGELFF.

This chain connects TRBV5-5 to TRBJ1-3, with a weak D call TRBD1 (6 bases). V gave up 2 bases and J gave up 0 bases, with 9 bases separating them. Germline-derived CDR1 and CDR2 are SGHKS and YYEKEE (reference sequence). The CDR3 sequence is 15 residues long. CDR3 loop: CASSFGGLSGNTIYF. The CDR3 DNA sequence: TGTGCCAGCAGCTTTGGGGGGCTCTCTGGAAACACCATATATTTT.

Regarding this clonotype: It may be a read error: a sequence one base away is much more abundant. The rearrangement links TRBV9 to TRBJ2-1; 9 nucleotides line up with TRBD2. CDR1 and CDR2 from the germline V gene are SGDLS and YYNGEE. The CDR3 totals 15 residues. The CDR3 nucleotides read TGTGCCAGCAGCCTTGTAGCGGGAGCCTACAATGAGCAGCTCTTC. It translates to CASSLVAGAYNEQLF.

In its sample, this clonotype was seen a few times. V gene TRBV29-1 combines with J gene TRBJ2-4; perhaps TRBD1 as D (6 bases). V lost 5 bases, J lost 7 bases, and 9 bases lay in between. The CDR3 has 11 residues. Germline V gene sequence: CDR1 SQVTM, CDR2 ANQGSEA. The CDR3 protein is CSVQGINIQYF. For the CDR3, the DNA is TGCAGCGTTCAGGGGATTAACATTCAGTACTTC.